Shown below are 23 T cell receptor beta chains from a single sample sequenced in a study of regulatory T cells in long-lasting Graves disease. Arm-PCR of CDR3 regions and iRepertoire HTBI primers were used to build TCR beta libraries. TCRdb used MiXCR to reprocess the multiplex PCR reads, holding one entry per CDR3 protein. Of around 400,000 distinct CDR3 sequences listed, roughly 10% are singletons. Described time point: newly diagnosed GD, antithyroid drugs for less than 3 months. The TCR library was made from RNA extracted from PBMCs. The sample also formed part of further work on T cells in Graves' hyperthyroidism and ophthalmopathy.

Sample: peripheral blood mononuclear cells (PBMCs), taken at new diagnosis, from a patient treated with antithyroid drugs. The receptors shown here come from a young woman with Graves disease.

At least ten counts were recorded for this clonotype. The V and J genes are TRBV15 and TRBJ1-2; D remains ambiguous. Trimming cost V 1 base and J 0 bases, with 12 bases left between them. CDR3 length equals 16 residues. Germline V CDR1 and CDR2: LNHNV, YYDKDF (reference sequence). CDR3 sequence: CATSRVVGQPNYGYTF. The CDR3 region has the DNA TGTGCCACCAGCAGAGTGGTCGGCCAGCCTAACTATGGCTACACCTTC.

This clonotype was detected ten times or more. The rearrangement links TRBV4-3 to TRBJ1-1, with TRBD1 identical over 8 bases. CDR3 length: 16 residues. Germline CDR1 LGHNA, CDR2 YSLEER. V gave up 4 bases and J gave up 0 bases; unmatched junction bases: 7. The CDR3 nucleotides read TGCGCCAGCAGCCGAAGGACAGGGTTCATGAACACTGAAGCTTTCTTT. Its protein is CASSRRTGFMNTEAFF.

This clonotype was seen at least ten times. The chain combines TRBV18 with TRBJ2-1, with D tentatively TRBD1 or TRBD2 (5 bases each). With 3 bases removed from V and 4 bases from J, the gap between germline ends came to 22 bases. The CDR3 consists of 18 residues. Germline assignment: CDR1 KGHSH and CDR2 LQKENI. The CDR3: CASSPIVLGPRSYNEQFF. The CDR3 DNA reads TGTGCCAGCTCACCGATAGTTTTGGGACCTCGCTCTTACAATGAGCAGTTCTTC.

The chain has TRBV20-1 and TRBJ2-5; the match to TRBD2 covers 7 bases. The CDR3 has 15 residues. Losses at the gene ends were 2 bases for V and 7 bases for J; bases not matched to a gene: 13. Germline loops: CDR1 DFQATT, CDR2 SNEGSKA (reference sequence). The CDR3 loop is CSARLAGTFLGTQYF. The DNA of the CDR3 is TGCAGTGCTAGATTAGCGGGTACATTCTTGGGGACCCAGTACTTC.

V and J are TRBV30 and TRBJ1-2, with 7 bases fitting TRBD1. Trimming cost V 4 bases and J 4 bases; bases outside gene matches: 6. Germline V lookup: CDR1 GTSNPN, CDR2 SVGIG (reference sequence). CDR3 length: 13 residues. CDR3 region: CAWNYRGIYGYTF. In DNA form, the CDR3 reads TGTGCCTGGAACTACAGGGGCATCTATGGCTACACCTTC.

The rearrangement joins TRBV5-1 to TRBJ1-1; D is uncertain. Germline-derived CDR1 and CDR2 are SGHRS and YFSETQ. This CDR3 spans 16 amino acids. V lost 0 bases and J 0 bases, leaving 12 bases between the germline ends. For the CDR3, the DNA is TGCGCCAGCAGCTTGGTCGGCAGATTGATGAACACTGAAGCTTTCTTT. Its protein is CASSLVGRLMNTEAFF.

This clonotype was found many times. The gene calls are TRBV3-1 and TRBJ2-5; no reliable D call. The J call may be faulty, since TRBJ2-1 better matches the DNA end. From germline, CDR1 is LGHDT and CDR2 YNNKEL (reference sequence). The CDR3 is made up of 15 amino acids. The CDR3 DNA sequence: TGTGCCAGCAGCCTCAAAGGCGTAGCCGACAATGAGCAGTTCTTC. It codes for CASSLKGVADNEQFF.

To note about this clonotype: Possible read error: a much larger clone is one base away. V gene TRBV7-9 combines with J gene TRBJ2-7; D possibly matches TRBD1 or TRBD2 (5 bases each). This CDR3 spans 14 amino acids. Germline V lookup: CDR1 SEHNR, CDR2 FQNEAQ (reference sequence). CDR3: CASGLSGGAYEQYF. The CDR3 DNA follows: TGTGCCAGCGGCTTAAGTGGGGGAGCCTACGAGCAGTACTTC.

This clonotype was seen repeatedly, ten times or more. J is TRBJ2-1 and V is TRBV5-1, with TRBD1 as a possible D gene (5 bases). In germline, CDR1 is SGHRS, CDR2 YFSETQ. The CDR3 is made up of 17 amino acids. V dropped 2 bases and J dropped 12 bases, with 27 bases sitting between them. The CDR3 is CASSFGQGSPPWGPQFF. CDR3 nucleotides: TGCGCCAGCAGCTTCGGGCAGGGATCGCCTCCCTGGGGCCCGCAGTTCTTC. Filled out from reference TRBV5-1 and TRBJ2-1, the complete variable domain reads KAGVTQTPRYLIKTRGQQVTLSCSPISGHRSVSWYQQTPGQGLQFLFEYFSETQRNKGNFPGRFSGRQFSNSRSEMNVSTLELGDSALYLCASSFGQGSPPWGPQFFGPGTRLTVL.

The genes are TRBV5-1 and TRBJ1-1; 7 nucleotides line up with TRBD1. The V and J ends lost 0 bases and 11 bases, in that order; junction bases with no gene match: 4. The CDR3 has 12 amino acids. The germline V gene encodes CDR1 SGHRS and CDR2 YFSETQ. CDR3 DNA: TGCGCCAGCAGCTTGGAGGGGGCAGACGCTTTCTTT. This gives the protein CASSLEGADAFF.

The chain has TRBV29-1 and TRBJ1-2; 8 nucleotides match TRBD1. The V and J ends lost 4 bases and 3 bases, in that order; junction bases with no gene match: 22. CDR1 and CDR2 from the germline V gene are SQVTM and ANQGSEA. The CDR3 covers 19 residues. CDR3 protein: CSVVRLNRDRTLGDYGYTF. In DNA, the CDR3 is TGCAGCGTTGTACGCCTTAACCGGGACAGGACCCTGGGTGACTATGGCTACACCTTC.

This clonotype was seen at least ten times. The gene calls are TRBV7-2 and TRBJ2-7; D is ambiguous. V was shortened by 3 bases and J by 0 bases, with 15 bases between the two germline ends. CDR1 and CDR2 from the germline V gene are SGHTA and FQGNSA. The CDR3 loop spans 16 amino acids. CDR3 in DNA: TGTGCCAGCAGCTTGGAGTGGTGGGATAGCTCCTACGAGCAGTACTTC. Protein product: CASSLEWWDSSYEQYF. The whole variable domain, filled in from reference TRBV7-2 and TRBJ2-7, reads GAGVSQSPSNKVTEKGKDVELRCDPISGHTALYWYRQSLGQGLEFLIYFQGNSAPDKSGLPSDRFSAERTGGSVSTLTIQRTQQEDSAVYLCASSLEWWDSSYEQYFGPGTRLTVT.

This clonotype was recorded a few times. The V and J genes are TRBV29-1 and TRBJ2-6; D may be TRBD1 (6 bases). The ends were cut back, 3 bases at V and 4 bases at J, with 10 bases in the middle. Looked up from germline, CDR1 is SQVTM and CDR2 is ANQGSEA. The CDR3 is 14 residues long. This CDR3 is CSVDSGVGANVLTF. As DNA, the CDR3 is TGCAGCGTTGACTCAGGGGTCGGGGCCAACGTCCTGACTTTC.

The CDR3 here is CASRTGGLAIYEQYF. As DNA, the CDR3 is TGTGCCAGCAGAACCGGGGGACTAGCGATATACGAGCAGTACTTC. The gene calls are TRBV6-1 and TRBJ2-7; 10 bases are shared with TRBD2. Losses at the gene ends were 6 bases for V and 4 bases for J; bases not matched to a gene: 9. Germline CDR1 MNHNS, CDR2 SASEGT. The CDR3 sequence is 15 residues long.

This clonotype was seen ten or more times. The rearrangement joins TRBV24-1 to TRBJ2-1; TRBD2 is a possible D gene (7 bases). Germline CDR1 KGHDR, CDR2 SFDVKD. The CDR3 spans 17 residues. V lost 5 bases and J 6 bases, leaving 22 bases between the germline ends. This CDR3 is CATSGGLGPGGLNEQFF. In nucleotides, the CDR3 is TGTGCCACCAGTGGTGGCCTAGGTCCGGGGGGCCTCAATGAGCAGTTCTTC.

This clonotype has a handful of counts. The rearrangement links TRBV29-1 to TRBJ2-1; TRBD2 agrees at 9 bases. The CDR3 runs to 16 residues. Germline V gene data show CDR1 as SQVTM and CDR2 as ANQGSEA. The V gene end was trimmed by 5 bases and the J gene end by 5 bases; junction bases not matched to a gene: 13. In DNA form, the CDR3 reads TGCAGCGTTCCCCCAGCGGGAGGAGCGGGTCACAATGAGCAGTTCTTC. Translated: CSVPPAGGAGHNEQFF.

This clonotype occurred a few times. The J gene is TRBJ2-2, the V gene TRBV7-9; maybe TRBD1 (5 bases). There are 15 residues in the CDR3. The germline gives CDR1 SEHNR, CDR2 FQNEAQ (reference sequence). V lost 2 bases, J lost 3 bases, and 10 bases lay in between. CDR3 region: CASSLSGSDTGELFF. The CDR3 coding sequence is TGTGCCAGCAGCTTATCAGGGTCGGACACCGGGGAGCTGTTTTTT.

Worth noting for this clonotype: At one end, the junction sequence differs from germline, possibly due to a read error. The chain couples TRBV18 to TRBJ1-3; D is ambiguous. CDR1 and CDR2 (germline): KGHSH, LQKENI. The CDR3 is 13 amino acids. In DNA, the CDR3 is TGTGCCAGCTCTCCACTGGCAACCGGCACCATATATTTT. It codes for CASSPLATGTIYF.

This clonotype has at least ten counts. This rearrangement joins TRBV11-2 to TRBJ2-4; 7 nucleotides match TRBD1. The germline V gene has CDR1 SGHAT and CDR2 FQNNGV. V dropped 4 bases and J dropped 7; count of bases not matched to a gene: 7. The CDR3 totals 14 residues. CDR3 sequence reads: CASSSEGAENIQYF. CDR3 nucleotide sequence: TGTGCCAGCAGCTCTGAGGGGGCTGAGAACATTCAGTACTTC.

This clonotype was seen at least ten times. The chain links TRBV12-3 or TRBV12-4 to TRBJ1-2, with TRBD1 matching over 8 bases. V lost 7 bases and J lost 14; bases outside the gene matches: 12. This CDR3 contains 12 residues. The CDR3 bases are TGTGCCAGCAATTCTCCTGACAGGGGTTATACCTTC. Amino acid sequence: CASNSPDRGYTF.

This clonotype was observed at least ten times. This chain joins TRBV7-8 and TRBJ2-7, with 7 positions matching TRBD2. Looked up from germline, CDR1 is SGHVS and CDR2 is FQNEAQ. The CDR3 spans 14 residues. The V segment lost 4 bases and the J segment 4 bases; nucleotides outside the gene matches: 7. CDR3 residues: CASSSGPGGYEQYF. The DNA of the CDR3 is TGTGCCAGCAGCTCCGGCCCCGGGGGGTACGAGCAGTACTTC.

This clonotype was counted only a few times. The chain links TRBV7-2 to TRBJ2-1; D is perhaps TRBD1 (6 bases). The end of the DNA fits TRBJ2-5 better, so the J call may be wrong. The CDR3 is made up of 14 amino acids. Germline lookup yields CDR1 SGHTA and CDR2 FQGNSA. The chain's CDR3 is CASSSIGGLETQYF. Here the CDR3 DNA reads TGTGCCAGCAGCTCCATAGGGGGTCTGGAGACCCAGTACTTC.

This clonotype was found many times. The chain combines TRBV3-1 with TRBJ2-5, with 7 nucleotides matching TRBD1. The CDR3 consists of 15 residues. Germline trimming cut 1 base from V and 1 base from J; bases unmatched to any gene: 3. Germline V gene sequence: CDR1 LGHDT, CDR2 YNNKEL (reference sequence). CDR3 in amino acids: CASSQANRGQETQYF. The CDR3 DNA reads as TGTGCCAGCAGCCAAGCGAACAGGGGCCAAGAGACCCAGTACTTC.